The clone carrying this T cell receptor beta chain occurred once. Its target is unknown. Extraction of RNA preceded its reverse transcription into cDNA, which served as the sequencing template. Assay used: immunoSEQ multiplex PCR; TCRdb lists only in-frame clones, some missing. The sample lists 130,000 to 150,000 clones, 62% occurring once. The data originate from a study of CD8+ T cells in alopecia areata. Study observations and caveats: Between patients, shared TCR sequences were less clear than in mice. This was possibly due in part to HLA diversity in the patient population. Scalp samples also yield sequences of resident alphabeta T cells from normal skin.

Sequenced sample: CD8+ T cells sorted from blood. This sequence originates from a human donor in good health.

In DNA, the CDR3 is TGTGCCTGGACAGATACATACTCTGAAGCTTTCTTT. It translates to CAWTDTYSEAFF. J is TRBJ1-1 and V is TRBV30, with D unresolved. The CDR3 has 12 residues. Deletions cut 4 bases from V and 6 bases from J, with 12 bases between. Germline assignment: CDR1 GTSNPN and CDR2 SVGIG (reference sequence). The full variable domain, its missing parts supplied by reference TRBV30 and TRBJ1-1, is SQTIHQWPATLVQPVGSPLSLECTVEGTSNPNLYWYRQAAGRGLQLLFYSVGIGQISSEVPQNLSASRPQDRQFILSSKKLLLSDSGFYLCAWTDTYSEAFFGQGTRLTVV.